This entry lists 3 T cell receptor beta chains sequenced from one sample in a study of shared clonotypes between healthy human individuals. Only in-frame clones appear in the TCRdb table, and some are missing; sequencing was by immunoSEQ multiplex PCR. Here the sample spans 1.5 million to 2.5 million clones, approximately 94% being singletons. CD8 cells regarded as naive lacked CD45RO, were positively chosen for CCR7, and omitted terminally differentiated effector memory CD45RA+ cells. The source material was naive CD8+ T cells sorted from blood. The receptor source for this set is a man aged 18 to 35 in good health.

This chain connects TRBV5-1 to TRBJ2-3; 7 bases are shared with TRBD2. With V trimmed by 4 bases and J by 2 bases, 13 bases remained unmatched. Per the germline V gene, CDR1 is SGHRS and CDR2 is YFSETQ. This CDR3 is built from 17 residues. CDR3 sequence reads: CASSRLMGEGPTDTQYF. Here the CDR3 DNA reads TGCGCCAGCAGCCGATTGATGGGGGAGGGCCCCACAGATACGCAGTATTTT.

Turning to this clone: Other DNA sequences in the same sample also yield this CDR3. This chain joins TRBV10-2 and TRBJ2-7, with a possible D match to TRBD1 (5 bases). CDR1 WSHSY and CDR2 SAAADI come from the germline V gene. V was shortened by 4 bases and J by 5 bases, with 9 bases between the two germline ends. CDR3 size: 12 residues. Written as DNA, the CDR3 is TGCGCCAGCAGTGGGGGCCCTAACGAGCAGTACTTC. Translating it yields CASSGGPNEQYF.

V usage is TRBV30 and J usage is TRBJ2-5; D call uncertain. CDR1 and CDR2 from the germline V gene are GTSNPN and SVGIG (reference sequence). The CDR3 consists of 13 residues. Trimming stripped 0 bases from V and 1 base from J, with 6 bases between. In DNA, the CDR3 is TGTGCCTGGAGTGTTCAAAGCCAAGAGACCCAGTACTTC. This encodes CAWSVQSQETQYF.